This T cell receptor (beta chain) was sequenced in a study of CD8+ T cells in alopecia areata. Overall study context: Each recipient was a roughly 7-10-week-old female C3H/HeJ mouse given skin from a roughly 6-12-month-old C3H/HeJ donor with spontaneous alopecia.

Remarks on this clone: Its antigen is currently unknown. Gene names follow the mouse nomenclature. The CDR3 extends 4 residues past the end of the read, so its final part is completed from the germline J gene.

RNA extraction was followed by reverse transcription into cDNA, which acted as the sequencing template. TCRdb's table, derived via immunoSEQ multiplex PCR, lists solely in-frame clones and lacks some. Found here are 250,000 or so clones, no singletons; the ten largest cover 1.2%. Researchers sorted pooled cutaneous lymph node cells on the basis of CD4, CD8alpha, NKG2D, NKG2ACE and other markers. Findings of the study overall: Sequencing of scalp tissue also captures the resident alphabeta T cells of normal skin. In lesional scalp, particularly from alopecia totalis/universalis, clonality was higher than in normal scalp.

The CDR3 loop spans 13 amino acids. Germline CDR1 FNHDT, CDR2 SITEND (reference sequence). With 3 bases removed from V and 5 bases from J, the gap between germline ends came to 9 bases. What was sequenced was CD4+ T cells sorted from a lymph node. This receptor was taken from a C3H/HeJ mouse with alopecia areata. This strain has MHC haplotype H2-k. The V and J genes are TRBV19 and TRBJ2-1, with a weak D call TRBD1 (6 bases). The CDR3 bases that were read are TGTGCCAGCAGTACCTCAGGGGATGCT. Protein: CASSTSGDA. The CDR3 in full is CASSTSGDAEQFF.